This T cell receptor (beta chain) came from a study of T-cell memory formation after mild COVID-19. The overall study: Most TCR clusters belonged to a single donor.

The authors produced TCR alpha and TCR beta cDNA libraries with sample barcodes and UMIs by 5'RACE using constant-segment primers. One entry per CDR3 protein, called by TCRdb with MiXCR from the 5' RACE reads. The sample includes about 430,000 distinct CDR3 sequences, about a sixth seen only once; the top ten take 20% to 25%. Between the trimmed V and J ends, which lost 6 bases and 2 bases, there was a span of 21 bases. The CDR3 runs 17 residues. Germline-derived CDR1 and CDR2 are KGHSH and LQKENI. Broader study findings: Some clones that responded were present in memory (sampled pre-infection), which suggests cross-reactive memory joined. Shrinking CD4+ clones were chiefly CM and EM; CD8+ ones were chiefly EMRA.

This clonotype was counted between two and nine times. What it binds is unknown. The sequencing input was PBMCs or a T cell subset sorted from them (not recorded which). The chain is built from TRBV18 and TRBJ2-3; D remains ambiguous. This receptor was obtained from a man between 18 and 29 years old who had mild COVID-19 (a few samples of this study predate the infection). Cell type and time point are not known. The CDR3 loop reads CASSQPPWRTHTDTQYF. Written as DNA, the CDR3 is TGTGCCAGCTCCCAACCCCCCTGGCGGACCCACACAGATACGCAGTATTTT.